The clone carrying this TCR beta chain was seen once. This specimen belongs to a study of T cell responses to AZD1222 COVID-19 vaccine. The length of the CDR3 is 14 residues. Trimming removed 5 bases from V and 7 bases from J, with 15 bases in between. Germline V gene data show CDR1 as MNHEY and CDR2 as SMNVEV (reference sequence). Using immunoSEQ multiplex PCR, the repertoire was profiled, and TCRdb retains in-frame clones only, with some absent. The sample lists 150,000 to 180,000 clones, around 89% occurring once. The material sequenced was peripheral blood, taken on day 0 of AZD1222 vaccination. The sequence came from an adult in good health. The V gene is TRBV27, the J gene TRBJ1-5; D gene unclear. The CDR3 protein is CASSTEGRRQPQHF. The CDR3 DNA is TGTGCCAGCAGTACGGAGGGAAGGAGGCAGCCCCAGCATTTT.